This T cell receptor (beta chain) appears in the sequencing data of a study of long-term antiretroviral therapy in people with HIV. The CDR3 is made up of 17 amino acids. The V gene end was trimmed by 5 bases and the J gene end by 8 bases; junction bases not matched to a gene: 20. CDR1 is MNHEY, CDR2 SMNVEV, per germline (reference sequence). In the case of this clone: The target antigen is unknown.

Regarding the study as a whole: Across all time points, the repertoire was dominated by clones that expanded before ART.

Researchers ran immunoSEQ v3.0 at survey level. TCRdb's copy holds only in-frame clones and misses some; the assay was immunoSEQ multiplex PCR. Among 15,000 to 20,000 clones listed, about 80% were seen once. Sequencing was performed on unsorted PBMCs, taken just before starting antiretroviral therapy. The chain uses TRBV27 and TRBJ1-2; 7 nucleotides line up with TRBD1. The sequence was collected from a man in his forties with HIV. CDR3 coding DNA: TGTGCCAGCAGTACCGGGCCGGGACAGCTCTCTGTAGGCGGCTACACCTTC. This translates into CASSTGPGQLSVGGYTF.